This is a list of T cell receptor beta chains from one sample in a study of shared clonotypes between healthy human individuals. TCRdb keeps only in-frame clones here, not all; method: immunoSEQ multiplex PCR. The sample includes approximately 2.4 million clones, around 95% seen only once; the top ten take approximately 0.13%. The sample comprised naive CD4+ T cells sorted from blood. All receptors come from a man younger than 35 in good health. Both conserved end residues are part of each CDR3. Each record gives: clone size, D gene, V gene, J gene, CDR3 protein, CDR3 DNA. A D gene is named only where the DNA matches it firmly. Not all rows give a size; the values are once, few, many and, for expanded clones, a class.

>NA|NA|TRBV19|TRBJ2-1
CASSLGRERGNEQFF
TGTGCCAGTAGCCTCGGGCGGGAGAGGGGGAATGAGCAGTTCTTC
>NA|NA|TRBV6-6|TRBJ2-7
CASGLTTYEQYF
TGTGCCAGCGGTCTGACCACCTACGAGCAGTACTTC
>NA|NA|TRBV5-1|TRBJ1-6
CASSLGGNNSPLHF
TGCGCCAGCAGCTTGGGAGGTAATAATTCACCCCTCCACTTT
>NA|TRBD2|TRBV28|TRBJ2-3
CASRLGGDGTDTQYF
TGTGCCAGCAGACTGGGGGGGGATGGCACAGATACGCAGTATTTT
>NA|TRBD1|TRBV7-2|TRBJ2-6
CASSLSRQGTYSGANVLTF
TGTGCCAGCAGCTTATCCAGACAGGGAACTTACTCTGGGGCCAACGTCCTGACTTTC
>NA|NA|TRBV7-2|TRBJ2-7
CASSLGGTEYEQYF
TGTGCCAGCAGCCTAGGGGGGACGGAATACGAGCAGTACTTC
>NA|NA|TRBV10-3|TRBJ1-1
CAISAAMNTEAFF
TGTGCCATCTCGGCAGCCATGAACACTGAAGCTTTCTTT
>NA|TRBD1|TRBV4-1|TRBJ2-7
CASSQVGTGIYEQYF
TGCGCCAGCAGCCAGGTCGGGACAGGGATCTACGAGCAGTACTTC
>NA|NA|TRBV5-5|TRBJ1-6
CASRHDQGSSYNSPLHF
TGTGCCAGCAGACACGACCAGGGGAGCTCCTATAATTCACCCCTCCACTTT
>NA|NA|TRBV18|TRBJ2-7
CASSPLGGDSYEQYF
TGTGCCAGCTCACCATTAGGAGGGGACTCCTACGAGCAGTACTTC
>NA|TRBD2|TRBV15|TRBJ2-7
CATSRDLPGLANEQYF
TGTGCCACCAGCAGGGACCTACCCGGACTAGCTAACGAGCAGTACTTC
>NA|TRBD2|TRBV5-4|TRBJ2-5
CASSSRTSHQETQYF
TGTGCCAGCAGCTCGCGGACTAGCCACCAAGAGACCCAGTACTTC
>NA|NA|TRBV19|TRBJ1-1
CASRPLSPWGREAFF
TGTGCCAGTAGGCCCCTTTCGCCCTGGGGGCGTGAAGCTTTCTTT
>NA|NA|TRBV7-2|TRBJ2-7
CASSFLGYYEQYF
TGTGCCAGCAGCTTTTTGGGGTACTACGAGCAGTACTTC
>NA|TRBD1|TRBV28|TRBJ1-1
CASNLGATGHTEAFF
TGTGCCAGCAACCTCGGGGCGACAGGGCACACTGAAGCTTTCTTT
>NA|TRBD1|TRBV6-5|TRBJ2-5
CASSYSGQGLETQYF
TGTGCCAGCAGTTACTCTGGACAGGGATTAGAGACCCAGTACTTC
>NA|NA|TRBV19|TRBJ2-5
CASRGFQETQYF
TGTGCCAGTAGGGGGTTCCAAGAGACCCAGTACTTC
>NA|NA|TRBV6-1|TRBJ2-1
CASSEVGSSGSYNEQFF
TGTGCCAGCAGTGAAGTGGGTAGCTCGGGCTCCTACAATGAGCAGTTCTTC
>NA|TRBD1|TRBV11-2|TRBJ2-7
CASRLGQAYEQYF
TGTGCCAGCAGATTAGGACAGGCCTACGAGCAGTACTTC
>NA|TRBD2|TRBV7-2|TRBJ2-3
CASSLHGTSVFTDTQYF
TGTGCCAGCAGCCTCCATGGGACTAGTGTATTCACAGATACGCAGTATTTT
>NA|NA|TRBV18|TRBJ1-4
CASSPRREGEKLFF
TGTGCCAGCTCACCACGCAGGGAGGGGGAAAAACTGTTTTTT
>NA|NA|TRBV4-3|TRBJ1-6
CASSQANEYNSPLHF
TGCGCCAGCAGCCAAGCAAACGAATATAATTCACCCCTCCACTTT
>NA|NA|TRBV28|TRBJ1-4
CASSGHATNEKLFF
TGTGCCAGCTCCGGGCACGCAACTAATGAAAAACTGTTTTTT
>NA|NA|TRBV29-1|TRBJ1-1
CSVERESYYTEAFF
TGCAGCGTTGAAAGGGAGTCATACTACACTGAAGCTTTCTTT
>NA|TRBD2|TRBV27|TRBJ2-1
CASSPGLAVHNEQFF
TGTGCCAGCAGTCCGGGACTAGCAGTCCACAATGAGCAGTTCTTC
>NA|NA|TRBV25-1|TRBJ2-3
CASSQGRFLGTDTQYF
TGTGCCAGCAGCCAAGGCCGGTTTTTGGGCACAGATACGCAGTATTTT
>NA|NA|TRBV15|TRBJ2-7
CATSRNTQGYEQYF
TGTGCCACCAGCAGAAACACGCAGGGATACGAGCAGTACTTC
>NA|NA|TRBV5-6|TRBJ1-6
CASSLAGINSPLHF
TGTGCCAGCAGCTTGGCTGGGATTAATTCACCCCTCCACTTT
>NA|TRBD2|TRBV11-2|TRBJ2-1
CASNSGSSGHNEQFF
TGTGCCAGCAACTCGGGTAGTAGCGGGCACAATGAGCAGTTCTTC
>NA|NA|TRBV4-1|TRBJ2-7
CASSQELTVPSYEQYF
TGCGCCAGCAGCCAAGAACTGACAGTCCCCTCCTACGAGCAGTACTTC
>NA|NA|TRBV5-5|TRBJ1-5
CASSLEGYSNQPQHF
TGTGCCAGCAGCTTGGAGGGATATAGCAATCAGCCCCAGCATTTT
>NA|TRBD2|TRBV7-2|TRBJ2-2
CASSLAESSGTSGSGNTGELFF
TGTGCCAGCAGCTTAGCCGAGTCGTCCGGTACTAGCGGGAGTGGTAACACCGGGGAGCTGTTTTTT
>NA|TRBD1|TRBV9|TRBJ1-2
CASSATGENYGYTF
TGTGCCAGCAGCGCCACAGGGGAGAACTATGGCTACACCTTC
>NA|TRBD1|TRBV10-3|TRBJ1-4
CAISAGTGTTNEKLFF
TGTGCCATCAGCGCCGGGACAGGGACAACTAATGAAAAACTGTTTTTT
>NA|NA|TRBV2|TRBJ2-1
CASSEMALGDEQFF
TGTGCCAGCAGTGAAATGGCTCTCGGCGATGAGCAGTTCTTC
>once|NA|TRBV9|TRBJ1-6
CASSGDPRSSYNSPLHF
TGTGCCAGCAGCGGGGACCCACGTAGCTCCTATAATTCACCCCTCCACTTT
>NA|NA|TRBV6-5|TRBJ1-5
CASRRQGVNQPQHF
TGTGCCAGCAGGCGACAAGGGGTAAATCAGCCCCAGCATTTT
>NA|NA|TRBV7-2|TRBJ2-2
CASSTYGTIKTGELFF
TGTGCCAGCAGCACGTACGGAACTATAAAGACCGGGGAGCTGTTTTTT
>NA|NA|TRBV7-8|TRBJ1-3
CASSLDGTGVTAGNTIYF
TGTGCCAGCAGCTTAGACGGGACGGGAGTAACGGCTGGAAACACCATATATTTT
>NA|NA|TRBV6-6|TRBJ2-3
CASSYTDRITDTQYF
TGTGCCAGCAGTTACACCGATAGGATCACAGATACGCAGTATTTT
>once|TRBD1|TRBV6-1|TRBJ1-5
CASSDGQGKYSNQPQHF
TGTGCCAGCAGTGATGGACAGGGGAAATATAGCAATCAGCCCCAGCATTTT
>NA|NA|TRBV5-1|TRBJ2-7
CASSLGGKYEQYF
TGCGCCAGCAGCTTGGGGGGGAAATACGAGCAGTACTTC
>once|TRBD2|TRBV18|TRBJ2-2
CASSPPGLAGNTGELLF
TGTGCCAGCTCACCACCTGGTCTAGCGGGTAACACCGGGGAGCTGCTTTTT
>NA|NA|TRBV5-1|TRBJ2-7
CASSSDSFYEQYF
TGCGCCAGCAGCTCGGACAGCTTCTACGAGCAGTACTTC
>NA|NA|TRBV7-9|TRBJ1-2
CASSLWGRDGYTF
TGTGCCAGCAGCTTATGGGGGCGCGATGGCTACACCTTC
>NA|TRBD2|TRBV5-4|TRBJ2-3
CASRRGGGTDTQYF
TGTGCCAGCAGACGGGGGGGTGGCACAGATACGCAGTATTTT
>NA|TRBD2|TRBV5-1|TRBJ2-3
CASSSITSGGSTDTQYF
TGCGCCAGCAGCTCGATAACTAGCGGAGGAAGCACAGATACGCAGTATTTT
>NA|NA|TRBV28|TRBJ2-1
CASSLFWGNVREQFF
TGTGCCAGCAGTTTATTTTGGGGGAATGTAAGGGAGCAGTTCTTC
>NA|NA|TRBV10-3|TRBJ2-7
CAISEGYEQYF
TGTGCCATCAGTGAAGGCTACGAGCAGTACTTC